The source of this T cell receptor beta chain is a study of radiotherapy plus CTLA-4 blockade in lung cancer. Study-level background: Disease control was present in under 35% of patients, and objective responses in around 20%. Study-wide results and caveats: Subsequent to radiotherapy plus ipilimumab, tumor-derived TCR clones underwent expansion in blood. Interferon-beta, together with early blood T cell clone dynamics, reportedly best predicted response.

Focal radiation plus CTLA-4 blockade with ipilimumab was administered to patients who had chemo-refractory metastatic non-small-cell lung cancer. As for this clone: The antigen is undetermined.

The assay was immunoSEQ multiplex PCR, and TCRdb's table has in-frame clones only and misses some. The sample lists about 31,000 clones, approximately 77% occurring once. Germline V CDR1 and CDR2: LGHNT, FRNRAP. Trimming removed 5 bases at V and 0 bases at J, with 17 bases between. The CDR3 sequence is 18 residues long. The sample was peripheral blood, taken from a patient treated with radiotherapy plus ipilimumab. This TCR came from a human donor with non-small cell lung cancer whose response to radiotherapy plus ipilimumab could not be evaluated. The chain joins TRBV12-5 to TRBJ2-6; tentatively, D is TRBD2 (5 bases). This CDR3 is CASGPVDGNRSGANVLTF. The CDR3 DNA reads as TGTGCTAGTGGTCCCGTTGACGGGAACCGCTCTGGGGCCAACGTCCTGACTTTC.